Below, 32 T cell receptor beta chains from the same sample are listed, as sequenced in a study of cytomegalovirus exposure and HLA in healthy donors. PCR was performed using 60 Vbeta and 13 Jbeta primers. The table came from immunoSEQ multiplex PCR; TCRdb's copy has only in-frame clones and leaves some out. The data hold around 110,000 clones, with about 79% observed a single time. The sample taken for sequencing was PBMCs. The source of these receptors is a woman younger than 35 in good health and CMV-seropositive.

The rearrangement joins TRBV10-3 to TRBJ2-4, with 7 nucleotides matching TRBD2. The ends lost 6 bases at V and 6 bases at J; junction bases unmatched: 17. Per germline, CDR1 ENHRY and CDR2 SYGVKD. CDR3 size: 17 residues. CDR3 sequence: CAISIGLGLKNRNIQYF. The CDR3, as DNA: TGTGCCATCAGCATCGGACTAGGGCTCAAAAATAGAAACATTCAGTACTTC.

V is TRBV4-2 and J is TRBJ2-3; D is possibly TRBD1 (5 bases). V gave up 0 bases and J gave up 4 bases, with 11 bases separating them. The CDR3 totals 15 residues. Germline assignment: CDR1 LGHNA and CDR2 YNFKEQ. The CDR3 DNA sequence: TGTGCCAGCAGCCAAGATCTGCAGGGCGCAGATACGCAGTATTTT. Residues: CASSQDLQGADTQYF.

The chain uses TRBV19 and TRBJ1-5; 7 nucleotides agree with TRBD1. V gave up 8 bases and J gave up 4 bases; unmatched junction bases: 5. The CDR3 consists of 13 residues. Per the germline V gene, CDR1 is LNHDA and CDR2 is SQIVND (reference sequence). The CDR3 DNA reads TGTGCCAGTCGGGGACAGCATAATCAGCCCCAGCATTTT. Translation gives CASRGQHNQPQHF.

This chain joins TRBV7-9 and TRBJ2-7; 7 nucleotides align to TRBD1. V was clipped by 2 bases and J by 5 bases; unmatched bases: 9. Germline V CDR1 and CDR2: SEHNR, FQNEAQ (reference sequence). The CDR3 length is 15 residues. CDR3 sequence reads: CASSLKGGWIHEQYF. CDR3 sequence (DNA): TGTGCCAGCAGCTTAAAAGGGGGCTGGATCCACGAGCAGTACTTC.

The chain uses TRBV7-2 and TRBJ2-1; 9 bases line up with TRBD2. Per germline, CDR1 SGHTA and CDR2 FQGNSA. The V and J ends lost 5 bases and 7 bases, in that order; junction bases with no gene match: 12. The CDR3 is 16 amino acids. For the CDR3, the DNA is TGTGCCAGCAGCCCCGACCCGCTAGCGGGATGGAATGAGCAGTTCTTC. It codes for CASSPDPLAGWNEQFF.

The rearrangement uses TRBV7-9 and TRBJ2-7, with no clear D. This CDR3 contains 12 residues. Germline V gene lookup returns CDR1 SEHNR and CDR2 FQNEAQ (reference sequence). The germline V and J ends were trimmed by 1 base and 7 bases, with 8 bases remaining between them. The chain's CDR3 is CASSLESGEQYF. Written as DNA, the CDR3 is TGTGCCAGCAGCTTAGAATCCGGGGAGCAGTACTTC.

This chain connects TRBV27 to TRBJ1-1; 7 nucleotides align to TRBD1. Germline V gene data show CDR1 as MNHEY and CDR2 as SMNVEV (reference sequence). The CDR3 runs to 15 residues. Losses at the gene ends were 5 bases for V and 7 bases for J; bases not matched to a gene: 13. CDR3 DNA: TGTGCCAGCAGTCCACTATCCTACAGGGACAGTGAAGCTTTCTTT. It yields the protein CASSPLSYRDSEAFF.

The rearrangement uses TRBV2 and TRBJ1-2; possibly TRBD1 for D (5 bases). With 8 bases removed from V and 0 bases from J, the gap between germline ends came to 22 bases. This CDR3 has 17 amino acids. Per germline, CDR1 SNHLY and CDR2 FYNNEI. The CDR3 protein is CASLPDRTTLTNYGYTF. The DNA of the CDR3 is TGTGCCAGCTTACCCGACAGAACCACTTTAACTAACTATGGCTACACCTTC.

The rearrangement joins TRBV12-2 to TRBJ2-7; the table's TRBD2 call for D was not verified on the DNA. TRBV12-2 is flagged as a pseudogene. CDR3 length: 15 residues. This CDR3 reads CASRLGTSSSNEQYF. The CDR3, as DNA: TGTGCAAGTCGCTTGGGGACTAGCAGTTCTAACGAGCAGTACTTC.

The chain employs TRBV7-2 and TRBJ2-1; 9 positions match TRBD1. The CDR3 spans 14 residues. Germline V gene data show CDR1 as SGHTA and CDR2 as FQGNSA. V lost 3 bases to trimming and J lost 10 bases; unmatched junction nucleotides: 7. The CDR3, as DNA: TGTGCCAGCAGCTTCGGGACAGGGAGTGACGAGCAGTTCTTC. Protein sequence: CASSFGTGSDEQFF. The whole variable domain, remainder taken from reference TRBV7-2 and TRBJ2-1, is GAGVSQSPSNKVTEKGKDVELRCDPISGHTALYWYRQSLGQGLEFLIYFQGNSAPDKSGLPSDRFSAERTGGSVSTLTIQRTQQEDSAVYLCASSFGTGSDEQFFGPGTRLTVL.

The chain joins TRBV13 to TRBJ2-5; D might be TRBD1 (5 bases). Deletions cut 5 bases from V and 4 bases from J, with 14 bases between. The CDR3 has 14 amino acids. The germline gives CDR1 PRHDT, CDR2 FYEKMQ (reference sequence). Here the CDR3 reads CASSTPLGRETQYF. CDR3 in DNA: TGTGCCAGCAGCACCCCCCTGGGGCGAGAGACCCAGTACTTC.

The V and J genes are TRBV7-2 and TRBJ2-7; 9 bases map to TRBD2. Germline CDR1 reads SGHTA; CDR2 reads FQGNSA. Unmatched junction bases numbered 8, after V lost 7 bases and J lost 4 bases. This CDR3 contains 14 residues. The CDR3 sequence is CASTLSGGVYEQYF. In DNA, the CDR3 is TGTGCCAGCACCCTTAGCGGGGGTGTATACGAGCAGTACTTC.

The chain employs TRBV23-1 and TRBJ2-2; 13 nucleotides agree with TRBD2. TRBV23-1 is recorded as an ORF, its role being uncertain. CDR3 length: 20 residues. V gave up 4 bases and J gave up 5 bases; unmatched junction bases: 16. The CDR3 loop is CASSPYGLAGEGFCTGELFF. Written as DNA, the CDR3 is TGCGCCAGCAGTCCCTACGGACTAGCGGGGGAAGGGTTCTGTACCGGGGAGCTGTTTTTT.

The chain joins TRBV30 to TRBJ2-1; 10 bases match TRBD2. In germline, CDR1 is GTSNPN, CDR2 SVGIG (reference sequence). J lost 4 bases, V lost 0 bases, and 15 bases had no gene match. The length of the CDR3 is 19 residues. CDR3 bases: TGTGCCTGGAGTGTACAACTAGCGGGAAGTTTTCAGCGGTACAATGAGCAGTTCTTC. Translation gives CAWSVQLAGSFQRYNEQFF.

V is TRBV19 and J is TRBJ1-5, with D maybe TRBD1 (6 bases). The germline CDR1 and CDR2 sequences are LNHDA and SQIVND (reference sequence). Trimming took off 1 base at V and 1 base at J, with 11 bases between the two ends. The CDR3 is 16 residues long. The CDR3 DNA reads TGTGCCAGTAGTATAGTCGGGGACATCAGCAATCAGCCCCAGCATTTT. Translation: CASSIVGDISNQPQHF.

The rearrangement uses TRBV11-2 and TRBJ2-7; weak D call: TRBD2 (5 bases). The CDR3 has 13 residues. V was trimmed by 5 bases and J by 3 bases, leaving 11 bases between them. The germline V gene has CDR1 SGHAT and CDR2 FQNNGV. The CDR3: CASSVGEGYEQYF. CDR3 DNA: TGTGCCAGCAGCGTGGGAGAGGGCTACGAGCAGTACTTC.

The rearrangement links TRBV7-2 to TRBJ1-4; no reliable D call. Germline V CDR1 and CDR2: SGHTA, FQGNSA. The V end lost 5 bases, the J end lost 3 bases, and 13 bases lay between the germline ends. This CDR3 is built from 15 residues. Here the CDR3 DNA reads TGTGCCAGCAGCCAGACCCGGGGTTCTAATGAAAAACTGTTTTTT. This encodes CASSQTRGSNEKLFF. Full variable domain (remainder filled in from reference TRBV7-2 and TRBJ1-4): GAGVSQSPSNKVTEKGKDVELRCDPISGHTALYWYRQSLGQGLEFLIYFQGNSAPDKSGLPSDRFSAERTGGSVSTLTIQRTQQEDSAVYLCASSQTRGSNEKLFFGSGTQLSVL.

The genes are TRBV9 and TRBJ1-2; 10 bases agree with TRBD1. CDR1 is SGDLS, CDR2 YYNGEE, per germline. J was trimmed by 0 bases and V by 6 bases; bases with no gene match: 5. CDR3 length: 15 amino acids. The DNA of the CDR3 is TGTGCCAGCACCCGACAGGGGGCGACTAACTATGGCTACACCTTC. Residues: CASTRQGATNYGYTF.

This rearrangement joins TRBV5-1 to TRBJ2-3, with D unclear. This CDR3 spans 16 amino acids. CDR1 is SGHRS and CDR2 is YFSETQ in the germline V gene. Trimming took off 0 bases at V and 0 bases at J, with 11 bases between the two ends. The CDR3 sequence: CASSLAPEVSTDTQYF. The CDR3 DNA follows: TGCGCCAGCAGCTTGGCACCAGAAGTTAGCACAGATACGCAGTATTTT. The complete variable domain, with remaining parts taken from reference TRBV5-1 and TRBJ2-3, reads KAGVTQTPRYLIKTRGQQVTLSCSPISGHRSVSWYQQTPGQGLQFLFEYFSETQRNKGNFPGRFSGRQFSNSRSEMNVSTLELGDSALYLCASSLAPEVSTDTQYFGPGTRLTVL.

The CDR3 nucleotides read TGTGCCAGCAGTTCCTTAGGGGTTTACACTGAAGCTTTCTTT. It translates to CASSSLGVYTEAFF. The chain combines TRBV28 with TRBJ1-1; possible D gene TRBD1, 5 bases. The ends were cut back, 4 bases at V and 3 bases at J, with 12 bases in the middle. From germline, CDR1 is MDHEN and CDR2 SYDVKM. The CDR3 runs 14 residues. The variable domain in full, with the rest retrieved from reference TRBV28 and TRBJ1-1, is DVKVTQSSRYLVKRTGEKVFLECVQDMDHENMFWYRQDPGLGLRLIYFSYDVKMKEKGDIPEGYSVSREKKERFSLILESASTNQTSMYLCASSSLGVYTEAFFGQGTRLTVV.

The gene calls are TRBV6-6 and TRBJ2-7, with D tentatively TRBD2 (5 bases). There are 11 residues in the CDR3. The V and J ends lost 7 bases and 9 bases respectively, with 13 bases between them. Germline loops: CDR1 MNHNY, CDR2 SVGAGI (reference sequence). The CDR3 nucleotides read TGTGCCAGCACCTCCCCCCGGGGGCAGTACTTC. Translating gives CASTSPRGQYF.

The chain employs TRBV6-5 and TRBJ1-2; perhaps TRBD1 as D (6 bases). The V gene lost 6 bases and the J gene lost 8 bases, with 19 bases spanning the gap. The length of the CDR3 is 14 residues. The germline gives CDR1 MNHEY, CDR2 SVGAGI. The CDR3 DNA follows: TGTGCCAGCAGACCTCCACAGGGACGGGGCGGCTACACCTTC. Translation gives CASRPPQGRGGYTF.

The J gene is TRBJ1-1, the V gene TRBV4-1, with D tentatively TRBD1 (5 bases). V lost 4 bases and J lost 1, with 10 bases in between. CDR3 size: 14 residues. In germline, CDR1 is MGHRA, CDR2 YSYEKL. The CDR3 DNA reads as TGCGCCAGCAGCCCCGTTAGGGGGAACACTGAAGCTTTCTTT. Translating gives CASSPVRGNTEAFF.

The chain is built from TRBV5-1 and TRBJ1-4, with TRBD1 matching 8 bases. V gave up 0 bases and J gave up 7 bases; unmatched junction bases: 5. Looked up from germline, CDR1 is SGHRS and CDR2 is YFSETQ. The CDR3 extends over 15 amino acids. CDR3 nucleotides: TGCGCCAGCAGCTTGGACGACAGGGGTGGTGAAAAACTGTTTTTT. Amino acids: CASSLDDRGGEKLFF.

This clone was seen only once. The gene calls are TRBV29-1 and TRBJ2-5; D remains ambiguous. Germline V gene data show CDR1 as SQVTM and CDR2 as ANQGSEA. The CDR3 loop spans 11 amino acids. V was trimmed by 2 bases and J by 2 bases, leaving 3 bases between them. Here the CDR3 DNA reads TGCAGCGTTGAACGGCAAGAGACCCAGTACTTC. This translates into CSVERQETQYF.

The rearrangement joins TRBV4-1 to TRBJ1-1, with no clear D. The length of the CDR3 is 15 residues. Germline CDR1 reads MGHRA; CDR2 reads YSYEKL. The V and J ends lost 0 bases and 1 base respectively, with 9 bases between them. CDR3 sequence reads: CASSQDPLRNTEAFF. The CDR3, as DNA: TGCGCCAGCAGCCAAGATCCCCTAAGGAACACTGAAGCTTTCTTT.

The CDR3 reads CASTWGGENIQYF. Here the CDR3 DNA reads TGTGCCAGCACCTGGGGAGGGGAAAACATTCAGTACTTC. The rearrangement links TRBV2 to TRBJ2-4; TRBD2 matches at 7 bases. After removal of 7 bases from V and 5 bases from J, the junction contained 5 bases not matched to a gene. The CDR3 is 13 residues long. CDR1 is SNHLY, CDR2 FYNNEI, per germline.

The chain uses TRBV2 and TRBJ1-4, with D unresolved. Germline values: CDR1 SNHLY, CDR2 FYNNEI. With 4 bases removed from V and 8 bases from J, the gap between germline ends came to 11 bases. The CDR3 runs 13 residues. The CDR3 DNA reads TGTGCCAGCAGTGTACTGGGAGGGGAAAAACTGTTTTTT. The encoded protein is CASSVLGGEKLFF.

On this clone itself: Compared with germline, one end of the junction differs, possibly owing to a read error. CDR3 coding DNA: TGTGCCAGCACTTTACAGGGGGGAAGTTTCGAGCAGTACTTC. It encodes CASTLQGGSFEQYF. The chain joins TRBV27 to TRBJ2-7, with 8 bases that match TRBD1. CDR1 is MNHEY, CDR2 SMNVEV, per germline (reference sequence). The CDR3 consists of 14 residues.

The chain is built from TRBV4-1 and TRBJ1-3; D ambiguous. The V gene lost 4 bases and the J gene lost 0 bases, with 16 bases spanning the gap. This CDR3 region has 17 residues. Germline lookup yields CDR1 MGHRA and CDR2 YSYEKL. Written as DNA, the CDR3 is TGCGCCAGCAGCCCCCTGGCGGGTGTAAACTCTGGAAACACCATATATTTT. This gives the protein CASSPLAGVNSGNTIYF.

The CDR3 region has the DNA TGTGCCAGCAGTTACTCGAGGACAGGGAATTCACCCCTCCACTTT. Protein product: CASSYSRTGNSPLHF. This sequence joins TRBV6-5 and TRBJ1-6, with TRBD1 matching 8 bases. The CDR3 sequence is 15 residues long. The J segment lost 7 bases and the V segment lost 0 bases, leaving 2 bases of the junction unmatched. Germline CDR1 MNHEY, CDR2 SVGAGI.

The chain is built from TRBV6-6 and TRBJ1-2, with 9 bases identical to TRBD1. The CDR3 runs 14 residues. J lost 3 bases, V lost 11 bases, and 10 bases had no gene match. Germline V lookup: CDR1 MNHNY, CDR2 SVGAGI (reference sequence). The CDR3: CAGQNRGLDYGYTF. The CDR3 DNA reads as TGTGCCGGACAAAACAGGGGGCTTGACTATGGCTACACCTTC.